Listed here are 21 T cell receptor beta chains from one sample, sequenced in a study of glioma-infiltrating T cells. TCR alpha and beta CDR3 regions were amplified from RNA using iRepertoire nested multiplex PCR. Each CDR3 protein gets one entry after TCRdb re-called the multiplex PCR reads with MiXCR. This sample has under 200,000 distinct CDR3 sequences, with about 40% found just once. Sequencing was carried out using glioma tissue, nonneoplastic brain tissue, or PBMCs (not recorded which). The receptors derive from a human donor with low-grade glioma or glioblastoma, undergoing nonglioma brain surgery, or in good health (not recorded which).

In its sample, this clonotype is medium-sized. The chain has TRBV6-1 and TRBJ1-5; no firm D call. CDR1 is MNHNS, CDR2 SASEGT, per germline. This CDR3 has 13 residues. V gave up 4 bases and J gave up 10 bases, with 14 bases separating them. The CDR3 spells CASSVRLNSPQHF. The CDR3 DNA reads TGTGCCAGCAGTGTACGCCTGAATTCCCCCCAGCATTTT.

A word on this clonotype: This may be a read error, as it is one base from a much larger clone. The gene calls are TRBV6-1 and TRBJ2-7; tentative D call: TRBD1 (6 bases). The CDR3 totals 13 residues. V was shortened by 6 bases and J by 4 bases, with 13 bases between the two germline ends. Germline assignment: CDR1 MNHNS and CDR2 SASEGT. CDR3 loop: CASSDGTMYEQYF. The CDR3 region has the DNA TGTGCCAGCAGCGACGGGACAATGTACGAGCAGTACTTC.

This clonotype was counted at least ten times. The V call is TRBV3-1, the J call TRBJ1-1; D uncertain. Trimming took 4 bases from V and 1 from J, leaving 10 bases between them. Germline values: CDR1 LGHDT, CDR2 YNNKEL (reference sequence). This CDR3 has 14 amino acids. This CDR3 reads CASSPSGKNTEAFF. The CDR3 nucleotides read TGTGCCAGCAGCCCTTCCGGGAAGAACACTGAAGCTTTCTTT. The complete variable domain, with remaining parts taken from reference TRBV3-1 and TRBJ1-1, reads DTAVSQTPKYLVTQMGNDKSIKCEQNLGHDTMYWYKQDSKKFLKIMFSYNNKELIINETVPNRFSPKSPDKAHLNLHINSLELGDSAVYFCASSPSGKNTEAFFGQGTRLTVV.

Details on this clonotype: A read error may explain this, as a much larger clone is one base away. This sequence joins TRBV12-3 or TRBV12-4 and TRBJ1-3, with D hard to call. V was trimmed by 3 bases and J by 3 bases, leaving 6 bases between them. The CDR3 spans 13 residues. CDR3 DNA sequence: TGTGCCAGCAGTTTTGCCTATGGAAACACCATATATTTT. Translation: CASSFAYGNTIYF.

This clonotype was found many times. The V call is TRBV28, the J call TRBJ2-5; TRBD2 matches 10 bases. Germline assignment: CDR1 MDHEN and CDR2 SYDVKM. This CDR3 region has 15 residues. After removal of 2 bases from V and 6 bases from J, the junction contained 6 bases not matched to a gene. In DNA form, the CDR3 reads TGTGCCAGCAGTTTAGCTAGCGGGAGTATGCAGACCCAGTACTTC. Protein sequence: CASSLASGSMQTQYF.

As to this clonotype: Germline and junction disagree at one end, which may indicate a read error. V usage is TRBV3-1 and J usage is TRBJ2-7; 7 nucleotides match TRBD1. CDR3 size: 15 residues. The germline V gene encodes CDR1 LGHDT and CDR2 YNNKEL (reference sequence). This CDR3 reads CASSQPGQYPYEEYF. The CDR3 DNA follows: TGTGCCAGCAGCCAACCGGGACAGTACCCCTACGAGGAGTACTTC.

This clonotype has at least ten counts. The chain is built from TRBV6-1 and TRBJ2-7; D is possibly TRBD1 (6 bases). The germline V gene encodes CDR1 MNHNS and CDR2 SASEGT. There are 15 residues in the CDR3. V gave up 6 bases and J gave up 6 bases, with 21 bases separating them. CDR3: CASRMSDSGSGEQYF. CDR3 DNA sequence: TGTGCCAGCAGAATGTCGGACAGCGGTTCGGGCGAGCAGTACTTC.

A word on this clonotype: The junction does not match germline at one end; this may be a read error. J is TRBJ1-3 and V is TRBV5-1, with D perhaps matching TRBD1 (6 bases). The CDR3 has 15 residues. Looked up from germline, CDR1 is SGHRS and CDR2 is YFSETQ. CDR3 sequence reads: CARSLATGTGNTIYF. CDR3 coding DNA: TGCGCCAGAAGCTTGGCAACAGGGACTGGAAACACCATATATTTT.

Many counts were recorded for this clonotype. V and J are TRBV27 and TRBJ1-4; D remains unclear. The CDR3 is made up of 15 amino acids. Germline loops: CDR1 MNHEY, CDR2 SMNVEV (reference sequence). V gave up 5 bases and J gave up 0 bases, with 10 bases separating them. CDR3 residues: CASSPSTSTNEKLFF. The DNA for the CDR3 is TGTGCCAGCAGTCCATCCACCTCAACTAATGAAAAACTGTTTTTT.

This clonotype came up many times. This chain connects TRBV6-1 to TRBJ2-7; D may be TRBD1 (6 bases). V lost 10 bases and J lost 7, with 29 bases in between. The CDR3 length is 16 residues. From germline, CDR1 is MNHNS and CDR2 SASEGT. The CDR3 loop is CATSQPGQLIGGEQYF. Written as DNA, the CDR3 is TGTGCCACTTCCCAGCCAGGACAGCTAATCGGCGGTGAGCAGTACTTC.

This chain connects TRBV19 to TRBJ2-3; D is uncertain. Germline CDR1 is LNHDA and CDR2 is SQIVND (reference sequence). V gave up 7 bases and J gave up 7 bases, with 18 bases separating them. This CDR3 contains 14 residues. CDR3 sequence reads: CASTPTAAAYTQYF. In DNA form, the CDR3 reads TGTGCCAGTACCCCGACGGCAGCAGCGTATACGCAGTATTTT.

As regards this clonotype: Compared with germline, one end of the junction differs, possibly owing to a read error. The CDR3 protein is CARSSRDTQYF. DNA for the CDR3: TGTGCCAGAAGTTCCAGAGATACGCAGTATTTT. The chain is built from TRBV27 and TRBJ2-3; the D is unclear. Germline V CDR1 and CDR2: MNHEY, SMNVEV (reference sequence). This CDR3 spans 11 amino acids.

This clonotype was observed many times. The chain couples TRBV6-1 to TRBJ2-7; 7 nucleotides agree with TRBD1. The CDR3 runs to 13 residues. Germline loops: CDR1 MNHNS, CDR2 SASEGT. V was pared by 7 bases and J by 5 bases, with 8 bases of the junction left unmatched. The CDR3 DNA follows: TGTGCCAGCATCGACAGGGTATTAGACGAGCAGTACTTC. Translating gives CASIDRVLDEQYF.

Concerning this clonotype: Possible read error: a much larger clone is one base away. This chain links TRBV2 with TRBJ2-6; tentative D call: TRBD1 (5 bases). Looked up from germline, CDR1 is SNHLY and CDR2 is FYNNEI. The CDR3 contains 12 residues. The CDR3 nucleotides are TGTGCCAGCTCTGTTGGGGCCAACGTCCTGGCTTTC. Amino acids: CASSVGANVLAF.

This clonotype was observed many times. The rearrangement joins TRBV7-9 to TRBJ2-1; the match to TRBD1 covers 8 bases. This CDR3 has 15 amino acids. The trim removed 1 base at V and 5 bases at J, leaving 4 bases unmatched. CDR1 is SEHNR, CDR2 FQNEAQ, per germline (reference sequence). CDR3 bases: TGTGCCAGCAGCTTAGGGACAGGGAGGCACAATGAGCAGTTCTTC. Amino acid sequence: CASSLGTGRHNEQFF.

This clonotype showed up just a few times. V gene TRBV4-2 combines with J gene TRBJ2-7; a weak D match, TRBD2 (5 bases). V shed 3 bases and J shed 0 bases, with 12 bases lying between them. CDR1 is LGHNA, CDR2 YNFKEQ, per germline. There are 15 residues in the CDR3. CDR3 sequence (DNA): TGTGCCAGCAGCCAGTCAGCGGAGAGCTCCTACGAGCAGTACTTC. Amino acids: CASSQSAESSYEQYF.

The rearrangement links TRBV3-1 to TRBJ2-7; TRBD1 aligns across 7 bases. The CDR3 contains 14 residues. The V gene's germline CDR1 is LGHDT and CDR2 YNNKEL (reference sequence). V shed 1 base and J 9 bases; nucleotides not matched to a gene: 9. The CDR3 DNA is TGTGCCAGCAGCCAAGTGATTACAGGGGACGTGCAGTACTTC. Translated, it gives CASSQVITGDVQYF.

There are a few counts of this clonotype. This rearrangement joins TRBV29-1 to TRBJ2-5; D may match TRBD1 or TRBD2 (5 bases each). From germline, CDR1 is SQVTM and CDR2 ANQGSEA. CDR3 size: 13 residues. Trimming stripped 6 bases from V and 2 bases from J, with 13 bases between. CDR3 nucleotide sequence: TGCAGCGTCAAGTGGGGACCTCAAGAGACCCAGTACTTC. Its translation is CSVKWGPQETQYF.

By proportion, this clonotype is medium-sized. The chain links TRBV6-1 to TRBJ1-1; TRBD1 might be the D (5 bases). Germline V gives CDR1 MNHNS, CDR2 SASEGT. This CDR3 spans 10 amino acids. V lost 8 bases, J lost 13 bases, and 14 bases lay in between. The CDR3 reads CASSGPEGFF. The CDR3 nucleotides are TGTGCCAGCTCAGGGCCAGAGGGTTTCTTT.

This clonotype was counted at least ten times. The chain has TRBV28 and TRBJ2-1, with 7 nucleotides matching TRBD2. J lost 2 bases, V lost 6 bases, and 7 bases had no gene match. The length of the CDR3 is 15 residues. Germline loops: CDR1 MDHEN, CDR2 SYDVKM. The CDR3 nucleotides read TGTGCCAGCAGCCCCGGGGAGGGAGCCTACAATGAGCAGTTCTTC. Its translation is CASSPGEGAYNEQFF.

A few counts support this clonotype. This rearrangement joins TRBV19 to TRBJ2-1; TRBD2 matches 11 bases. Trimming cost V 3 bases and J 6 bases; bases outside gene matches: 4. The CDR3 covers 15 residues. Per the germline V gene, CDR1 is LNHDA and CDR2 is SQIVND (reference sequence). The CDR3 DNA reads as TGTGCCAGTAGTATTGGTCTAGCGGGAGGCAATGAGCAGTTCTTC. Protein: CASSIGLAGGNEQFF.